The 3 T cell receptor beta chains in this list originate from one sample, sequenced in a study of blood T cell repertoires in COVID-19. Method: immunoSEQ multiplex PCR; TCRdb's copy keeps in-frame clones and lacks some. Counted here are some 160,000 clones, approximately 90% occurring once; the ten biggest clones make up roughly 5%. The specimen was peripheral blood. The receptor set was obtained from a man aged 18 to 30 with COVID-19, enrolled during active disease.

The V and J genes are TRBV3-1 (or the pseudogene TRBV3-2) and TRBJ2-1, with 7 bases aligning to TRBD2. V lost 4 bases and J lost 1; bases outside the gene matches: 7. The germline V gene encodes CDR1 LGHDT and CDR2 YNNKEL (reference sequence). CDR3 size: 16 residues. The CDR3 sequence: CASSRGLDESYNEQFF. The CDR3 DNA follows: TGTGCCAGCAGCCGCGGACTAGACGAGTCCTACAATGAGCAGTTCTTC.

This chain links TRBV5-1 with TRBJ2-2; D not resolved. The CDR3 covers 12 residues. Trimming took 3 bases from V and 3 from J, leaving 3 bases between them. Germline CDR1 and CDR2: SGHRS and YFSETQ. This CDR3 reads CASSSDTGELFF. CDR3 nucleotide sequence: TGCGCCAGCAGCTCAGACACCGGGGAGCTGTTTTTT.

The chain uses TRBV5-5 and TRBJ1-1, with unresolved D. The V end lost 3 bases, the J end lost 3 bases, and 12 bases lay between the germline ends. Germline V gene sequence: CDR1 SGHKS, CDR2 YYEKEE (reference sequence). The CDR3 runs to 14 residues. DNA for the CDR3: TGTGCCAGCAGCTCGCTTCGGGAGGACACTGAAGCTTTCTTT. It is translated as CASSSLREDTEAFF.